This TCR beta chain originates from a study of blood T cell repertoires in COVID-19. About the study: PBMCs, B-cell-depleted T cells, or T cells provided the cDNA or gDNA that made up the material.

Cohort placement rested on clinical history that participants reported themselves. In Cohort 3, a recovered donor had either two negative PCRs, clearance, or symptom resolution. Germline V CDR1 and CDR2: MNHEY, SVGAGI. The ends were cut back, 8 bases at V and 0 bases at J, with 16 bases in the middle. CDR3 size: 15 residues. TCRdb keeps only in-frame clones here, not all; method: immunoSEQ multiplex PCR. The sample lists 200,000 or so clones, roughly 87% occurring once. The chain joins TRBV6-5 to TRBJ1-1; D possibly corresponds to TRBD1 (5 bases). This TCR was sampled from a man aged 25-40 years who had recovered from COVID-19. The sample consisted of PBMCs or T cells enriched from blood (not recorded which). CDR3 region: CASGTLVRMNTEAFF. CDR3 bases: TGTGCCAGCGGGACTCTTGTTAGAATGAACACTGAAGCTTTCTTT.